The clone carrying this T cell receptor (beta chain) has only a few counts. Its target is not known. Likely unrecorded immune exposures existed in these nominally healthy donors. Primers: 60 Vbeta forward and 13 Jbeta reverse. The protocol was immunoSEQ multiplex PCR, while the TCRdb copy is restricted to in-frame clones and leaves out a portion. The repertoire holds 140,000 to 150,000 clones, with roughly 79% as singletons. The data belong to a study of cytomegalovirus exposure and HLA in healthy donors. On the study more broadly: HLA-typed donors contributed some 83 million unique TCRs, which were held in an early data release.

General observations from the study: Three chains tied to CMV proved CMV antigen-specific in vitro. Apparent HLA restriction characterized most CMV-associated TCR beta chains in a later analysis.

The V gene's germline CDR1 is SGHTA and CDR2 FQGNSA. The V end was cut by 2 bases, the J end by 4 bases, with 6 bases between. This CDR3 has 13 amino acids. The source of this sequence is a woman aged 30 to 39 in good health and CMV-seronegative. The chain recombines TRBV7-2 with TRBJ2-1; possibly TRBD1 for D (5 bases). What was sequenced was PBMCs. The CDR3 sequence: CASSLRQYNEQFF. CDR3 coding DNA: TGTGCCAGCAGCTTAAGACAGTACAATGAGCAGTTCTTC.